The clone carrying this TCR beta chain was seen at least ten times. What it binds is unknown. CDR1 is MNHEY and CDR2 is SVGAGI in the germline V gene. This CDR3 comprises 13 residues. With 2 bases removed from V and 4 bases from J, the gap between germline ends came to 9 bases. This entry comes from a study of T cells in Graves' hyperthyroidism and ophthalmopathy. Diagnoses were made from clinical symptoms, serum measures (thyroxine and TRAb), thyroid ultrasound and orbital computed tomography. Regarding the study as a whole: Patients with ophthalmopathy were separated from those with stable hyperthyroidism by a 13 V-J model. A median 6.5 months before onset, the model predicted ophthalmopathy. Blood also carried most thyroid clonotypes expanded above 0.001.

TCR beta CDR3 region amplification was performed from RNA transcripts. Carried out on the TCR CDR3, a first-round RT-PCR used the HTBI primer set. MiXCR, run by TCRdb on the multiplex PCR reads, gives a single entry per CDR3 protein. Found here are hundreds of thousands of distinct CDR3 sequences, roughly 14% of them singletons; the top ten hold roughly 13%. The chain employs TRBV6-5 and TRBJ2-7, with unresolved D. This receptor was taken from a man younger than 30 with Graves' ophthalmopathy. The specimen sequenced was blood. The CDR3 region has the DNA TGTGCCAGCAGTTACAGGGAATTTTACGAGCAGTACTTC. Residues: CASSYREFYEQYF.